The present T cell receptor (beta chain) was sequenced within a study of blood T cells in healthy people across ages. The CDR3 is 15 residues long. Germline values: CDR1 MNHEY, CDR2 SMNVEV (reference sequence). Trimming stripped 4 bases from V and 1 base from J, with 11 bases between. Study-wide points: Older age went with lower TCR beta diversity per million T cells, in a roughly linear way.

This clonotype was detected only a few times. The antigen is unknown. The use of a sample-barcoded 5' primer and a J-beta primer mix characterized a second PCR of 7 to 11 cycles. One entry per CDR3 protein results from TCRdb running MiXCR on the 5' RACE reads. Of around 1,900,000 distinct CDR3 sequences in the sample, around 42% were seen once. The sequence came from a human donor in good health. The V gene is TRBV27, the J gene TRBJ1-5; D unclear. Sequenced material: blood. Here the CDR3 reads CASSSSSGSNQPQHF. CDR3 sequence (DNA): TGTGCCAGCAGTTCTTCCAGCGGGAGCAATCAGCCCCAGCATTTT.